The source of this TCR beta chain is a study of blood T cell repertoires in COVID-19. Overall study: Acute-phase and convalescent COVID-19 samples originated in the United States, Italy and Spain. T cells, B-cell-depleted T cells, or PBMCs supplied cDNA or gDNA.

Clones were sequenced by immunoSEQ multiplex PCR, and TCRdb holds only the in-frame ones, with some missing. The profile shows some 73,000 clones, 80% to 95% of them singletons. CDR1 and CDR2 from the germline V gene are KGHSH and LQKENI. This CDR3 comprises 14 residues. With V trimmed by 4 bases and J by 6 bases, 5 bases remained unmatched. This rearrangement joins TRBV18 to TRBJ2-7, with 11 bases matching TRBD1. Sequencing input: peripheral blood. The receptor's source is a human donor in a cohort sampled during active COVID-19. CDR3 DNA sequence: TGTGCCAGCTCACAGGGACAGGGGGGGAGCGAGCAGTACTTC. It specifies CASSQGQGGSEQYF.